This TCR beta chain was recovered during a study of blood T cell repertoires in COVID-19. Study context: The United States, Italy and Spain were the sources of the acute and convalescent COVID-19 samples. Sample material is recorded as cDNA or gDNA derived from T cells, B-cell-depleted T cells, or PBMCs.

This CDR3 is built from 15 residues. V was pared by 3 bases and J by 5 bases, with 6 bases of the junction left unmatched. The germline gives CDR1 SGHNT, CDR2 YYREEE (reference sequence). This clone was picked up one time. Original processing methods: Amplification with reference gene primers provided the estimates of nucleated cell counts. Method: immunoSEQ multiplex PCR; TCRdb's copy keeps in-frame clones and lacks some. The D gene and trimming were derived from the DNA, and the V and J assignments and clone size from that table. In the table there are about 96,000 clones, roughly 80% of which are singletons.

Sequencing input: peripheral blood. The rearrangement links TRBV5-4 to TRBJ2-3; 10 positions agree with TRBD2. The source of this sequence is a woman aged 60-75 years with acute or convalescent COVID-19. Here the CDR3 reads CASSSTSGAGDTQYF. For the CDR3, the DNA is TGTGCCAGCAGCTCCACTAGCGGGGCGGGAGATACGCAGTATTTT.